The 29 T cell receptor beta chains presented below share a single source sample, sequenced in a study of T-cell reconstitution after alpha-beta-depleted transplantation in children (dated by TCRdb to the mid-2010s). The library relied on PCR. Sequencing was carried out with an Illumina HiSeq 2500. To normalize quantification of the TCRbeta repertoire, the TCR libraries were built with molecular barcoding that relied on unique molecular identifiers. The public reads were quality trimmed at Q25 with fastp and then assembled into clones with MiXCR by TCRdb, keeping productive beta chains. Every CDR3 protein is listed once, alongside the most common genes and DNA of its rows. The sample has around 480,000 distinct CDR3 sequences on record, about 30% of them singletons. The top ten constitute around 2.4% of the sample. This material consisted of PBMCs from the stem cell graft donor, taken from the stem cell graft. The receptors here all came from a human donor who donated a stem cell graft to a child with aplastic anemia.

The genes are TRBV7-3 and TRBJ2-7; TRBD1 or TRBD2 may be the D gene (5 bases each). This CDR3 has 15 residues. CDR1 SGHTA and CDR2 FQGTGA come from the germline V gene. Trimming took off 3 bases at V and 4 bases at J, with 16 bases between the two ends. CDR3 bases: TGTGCCAGCAGCTTTCGTTCGGGACCGGATTACGAGCAGTACTTC. It is translated as CASSFRSGPDYEQYF.

This clonotype was observed a few times. The V gene is TRBV20-1, the J gene TRBJ2-7; D is possibly TRBD2 (5 bases). This CDR3 contains 15 residues. From germline, CDR1 is DFQATT and CDR2 SNEGSKA (reference sequence). Trimming shortened V by 4 bases and J by 0 bases, and 16 bases separated the two germline ends. The CDR3, as DNA: TGCAGTGCTAAGCCTCTCGCCCGGGGCTCCTACGAGCAGTACTTC. This gives the protein CSAKPLARGSYEQYF.

V is TRBV5-1 and J is TRBJ1-1, with D possibly TRBD1 on 5 matching bases. The CDR3 is made up of 15 amino acids. V shed 4 bases and J shed 5 bases, with 18 bases lying between them. Germline CDR1 reads SGHRS; CDR2 reads YFSETQ. The DNA of the CDR3 is TGCGCCAGCAGCACCGGGACTGCGCTGGGGACTGAAGCTTTCTTT. Its translation is CASSTGTALGTEAFF. The variable domain in full, completed from reference TRBV5-1 and TRBJ1-1, reads KAGVTQTPRYLIKTRGQQVTLSCSPISGHRSVSWYQQTPGQGLQFLFEYFSETQRNKGNFPGRFSGRQFSNSRSEMNVSTLELGDSALYLCASSTGTALGTEAFFGQGTRLTVV.

V gene TRBV5-1 combines with J gene TRBJ2-2, with D tentatively TRBD1 or TRBD2 (5 bases each). The CDR3 consists of 15 residues. The germline V gene encodes CDR1 SGHRS and CDR2 YFSETQ. V lost 6 bases to trimming and J lost 0 bases, with 12 bases between them. CDR3 bases: TGCGCCAGCACCAGGGACCAAACGAACACCGGGGAGCTGTTTTTT. It encodes CASTRDQTNTGELFF.

V usage is TRBV5-1 and J usage is TRBJ1-1; no firm D call. Looked up from germline, CDR1 is SGHRS and CDR2 is YFSETQ. The CDR3 has 14 residues. V gave up 0 bases and J gave up 1 base, with 7 bases separating them. This CDR3 reads CASSLDSKNTEAFF. The CDR3 DNA reads as TGCGCCAGCAGCTTGGACAGCAAGAACACTGAAGCTTTCTTT. Combining the CDR3 with reference TRBV5-1 and TRBJ1-1 gives the whole variable domain KAGVTQTPRYLIKTRGQQVTLSCSPISGHRSVSWYQQTPGQGLQFLFEYFSETQRNKGNFPGRFSGRQFSNSRSEMNVSTLELGDSALYLCASSLDSKNTEAFFGQGTRLTVV.

This clonotype was observed a few times. This sequence joins TRBV10-3 and TRBJ2-1; 7 bases line up with TRBD2. The ends lost 6 bases at V and 6 bases at J; junction bases unmatched: 8. This CDR3 has 14 amino acids. Looked up from germline, CDR1 is ENHRY and CDR2 is SYGVKD. The CDR3 here is CAISMAGVVNEQFF. In nucleotides, the CDR3 is TGTGCCATCAGCATGGCGGGAGTAGTCAATGAGCAGTTCTTC.

The chain combines TRBV18 with TRBJ2-1, with no clear D. The germline CDR1 and CDR2 sequences are KGHSH and LQKENI. The V and J ends lost 8 bases and 0 bases respectively, with 14 bases between them. This CDR3 has 15 amino acids. The CDR3 DNA reads TGTGCCAGCCTAACTACCCTCAGCTCCTACAATGAGCAGTTCTTC. This sequence encodes CASLTTLSSYNEQFF. The entire variable domain, with the rest obtained from reference TRBV18 and TRBJ2-1, is as follows: NAGVMQNPRHLVRRRGQEARLRCSPMKGHSHVYWYRQLPEEGLKFMVYLQKENIIDESGMPKERFSAEFPKEGPSILRIQQVVRGDSAAYFCASLTTLSSYNEQFFGPGTRLTVL.

The rearrangement links TRBV12-3 or TRBV12-4 to TRBJ2-1, with D perhaps TRBD1 (5 bases). V lost 8 bases to trimming and J lost 0 bases, with 14 bases between them. The CDR3 spans 15 residues. CDR3 sequence: CASAPQASSYNEQFF. In DNA form, the CDR3 reads TGTGCCAGCGCCCCACAGGCGAGCTCCTACAATGAGCAGTTCTTC.

The chain has TRBV6-1 and TRBJ2-6; 9 bases align to TRBD1. This CDR3 region has 17 residues. The germline CDR1 and CDR2 sequences are MNHNS and SASEGT. V was clipped by 2 bases and J by 2 bases; unmatched bases: 4. The CDR3 sequence: CASSERQGGTGANVLTF. The CDR3 region has the DNA TGTGCCAGCAGTGAAAGACAGGGGGGAACTGGGGCCAACGTCCTGACTTTC.

The V and J genes are TRBV9 and TRBJ2-1, with D possibly being TRBD1 (6 bases). In germline, CDR1 is SGDLS, CDR2 YYNGEE. This CDR3 has 17 residues. Deletions cut 0 bases from V and 0 bases from J, with 13 bases between. The CDR3 nucleotides read TGTGCCAGCAGCGTAGATCCAGGGGCTAGCTCCTACAATGAGCAGTTCTTC. Translation gives CASSVDPGASSYNEQFF.

This chain connects TRBV28 to TRBJ2-3; D call uncertain. CDR1 MDHEN and CDR2 SYDVKM come from the germline V gene. Trimming left V 2 bases short and J 6 bases short, with 12 bases between. The CDR3 contains 14 residues. The CDR3 spells CASSLISRLDTQYF. The CDR3 region has the DNA TGTGCCAGCAGTTTAATCTCCCGCCTGGATACGCAGTATTTT.

A single count supports this clonotype. J is TRBJ1-1 and V is TRBV30, with D possibly TRBD1 on 5 matching bases. The CDR3 sequence is 12 residues long. Germline V gene sequence: CDR1 GTSNPN, CDR2 SVGIG (reference sequence). Trimming removed 1 base at V and 7 bases at J, with 10 bases between. This chain's CDR3 is CAWSGGLFEAFF. The CDR3, as DNA: TGTGCCTGGAGTGGGGGACTCTTTGAAGCTTTCTTT. The full variable domain, rest sourced from reference TRBV30 and TRBJ1-1, is SQTIHQWPATLVQPVGSPLSLECTVEGTSNPNLYWYRQAAGRGLQLLFYSVGIGQISSEVPQNLSASRPQDRQFILSSKKLLLSDSGFYLCAWSGGLFEAFFGQGTRLTVV.

This clonotype was found a few times. V gene TRBV10-3 combines with J gene TRBJ1-1; no clear D. The length of the CDR3 is 15 residues. Trimming left V 3 bases short and J 0 bases short, with 11 bases between. Germline lookup yields CDR1 ENHRY and CDR2 SYGVKD. This chain's CDR3 is CAISDMGSLNTEAFF. The DNA for the CDR3 is TGTGCCATCAGTGATATGGGCAGTTTGAACACTGAAGCTTTCTTT.

V gene TRBV12-3 or TRBV12-4 combines with J gene TRBJ1-3, with D hard to call. This CDR3 region has 14 residues. V lost 1 base to trimming and J lost 3 bases, with 7 bases between them. Here the CDR3 reads CASSLERIGNTIYF. For the CDR3, the DNA is TGTGCCAGCAGTTTAGAACGGATTGGAAACACCATATATTTT.

This clonotype appeared a few times. The chain employs TRBV3-1 and TRBJ2-1; 7 nucleotides match TRBD2. In germline, CDR1 is LGHDT, CDR2 YNNKEL (reference sequence). The V segment lost 4 bases and the J segment 9 bases; nucleotides outside the gene matches: 9. The CDR3 length is 14 residues. The CDR3 bases are TGTGCCAGCAGCCTTGGACTAGAGGGTTCTGAGCAGTTCTTC. Protein: CASSLGLEGSEQFF.

This clonotype was counted a few times. V and J are TRBV20-1 and TRBJ2-7; 7 bases agree with TRBD2. The CDR3 totals 15 residues. Germline V gives CDR1 DFQATT, CDR2 SNEGSKA (reference sequence). The V gene end was trimmed by 0 bases and the J gene end by 2 bases; junction bases not matched to a gene: 7. In DNA form, the CDR3 reads TGCAGTGCTAGAGATAGGCTAGCGGTTACCTACGAGCAGTACTTC. Translated, it gives CSARDRLAVTYEQYF.

The chain has TRBV4-3 and TRBJ2-5; TRBD2 matches at 9 bases. V lost 0 bases and J lost 4; bases outside the gene matches: 3. The CDR3 has 15 residues. The germline V gene encodes CDR1 LGHNA and CDR2 YSLEER. The chain's CDR3 is CASSQERGGSETQYF. The CDR3 DNA follows: TGCGCCAGCAGCCAAGAGCGGGGGGGGTCAGAGACCCAGTACTTC.

The chain combines TRBV7-6 with TRBJ2-7; D uncertain. This CDR3 has 14 amino acids. Germline V CDR1 and CDR2: SGHVS, FNYEAQ. The V end was cut by 2 bases, the J end by 0 bases, with 8 bases between. This CDR3 is CASSLRLCSYEQYV. The CDR3 DNA reads TGTGCCAGCAGCTTACGGCTCTGCTCCTACGAGCAGTACGTC.

The chain is built from TRBV6-2 or TRBV6-3 and TRBJ1-1; D is possibly TRBD1 (5 bases). The CDR3 covers 11 residues. CDR1 and CDR2 (germline): MNHEY, SVGEGT. V lost 11 bases, J lost 4 bases, and 11 bases lay in between. The CDR3 loop reads CALGRGTEAFF. CDR3 DNA sequence: TGTGCCCTCGGGAGGGGCACTGAAGCTTTCTTT.

This clonotype has just a few counts. This chain joins TRBV6-1 and TRBJ1-1; D gene uncertain. The CDR3 length is 13 residues. Germline V gives CDR1 MNHNS, CDR2 SASEGT. Trimming removed 7 bases at V and 3 bases at J, with 12 bases between. CDR3 nucleotide sequence: TGTGCCAGCATAAGTTCCCAGGACACTGAAGCTTTCTTT. Translating gives CASISSQDTEAFF.

The rearrangement links TRBV4-3 to TRBJ2-3, with D unresolved. The V gene's germline CDR1 is LGHNA and CDR2 YSLEER. The CDR3 has 16 amino acids. Trimming shortened V by 1 base and J by 0 bases, and 11 bases separated the two germline ends. CDR3 residues: CASSQVPVPSTDTQYF. The CDR3 DNA reads TGCGCCAGCAGCCAAGTTCCGGTTCCTAGCACAGATACGCAGTATTTT.

A few counts support this clonotype. The V call is TRBV20-1, the J call TRBJ1-4; 8 bases match TRBD1. The CDR3 spans 18 residues. J lost 0 bases, V lost 5 bases, and 14 bases had no gene match. Germline assignment: CDR1 DFQATT and CDR2 SNEGSKA (reference sequence). CDR3 sequence reads: CSAVLSDREVATNEKLFF. In DNA form, the CDR3 reads TGCAGTGCTGTCTTGTCGGACAGGGAAGTTGCAACTAATGAAAAACTGTTTTTT.

V is TRBV27 and J is TRBJ1-1, with 9 bases that match TRBD1. The germline CDR1 and CDR2 sequences are MNHEY and SMNVEV (reference sequence). The trim removed 6 bases at V and 0 bases at J, leaving 2 bases unmatched. CDR3 length: 14 amino acids. The CDR3 sequence is CASRTGGMNTEAFF. DNA for the CDR3: TGTGCCAGCAGAACAGGGGGCATGAACACTGAAGCTTTCTTT.

The gene calls are TRBV20-1 and TRBJ1-5, with 7 bases identical to TRBD1. The CDR3 contains 12 residues. Looked up from germline, CDR1 is DFQATT and CDR2 is SNEGSKA (reference sequence). V was pared by 6 bases and J by 5 bases, with 4 bases of the junction left unmatched. The CDR3 is CSARQGHQPQHF. DNA of the CDR3: TGCAGTGCAAGACAGGGCCATCAGCCCCAGCATTTT.

CDR3 sequence (DNA): TGCGCCAGCAGTTATGGTCCTATCCGACTTGGGGCCAACGTCCTGACTTTC. The encoded protein is CASSYGPIRLGANVLTF. The rearrangement joins TRBV5-1 to TRBJ2-6; D call uncertain. The V end was cut by 5 bases, the J end by 3 bases, with 18 bases between. The CDR3 runs 17 residues. The germline gives CDR1 SGHRS, CDR2 YFSETQ.

There are a few counts of this clonotype. The V call is TRBV12-3 or TRBV12-4, the J call TRBJ1-1; weak D call: TRBD1 (6 bases). Trimming left V 6 bases short and J 1 base short, with 12 bases between. The CDR3 totals 14 residues. This chain's CDR3 is CASRRGGANTEAFF. The DNA of the CDR3 is TGTGCCAGCAGGCGGGGGGGGGCGAACACTGAAGCTTTCTTT.

The chain links TRBV25-1 to TRBJ2-1; D is unclear. Trimming took off 7 bases at V and 3 bases at J, with 10 bases between the two ends. Per germline, CDR1 MGHDK and CDR2 SYGVNS. The CDR3 length is 13 residues. The CDR3 DNA reads as TGTGCCAGCACTAATTGGGGCTACAATGAGCAGTTCTTC. It translates to CASTNWGYNEQFF.

This clonotype was counted between two and nine times. The V and J genes are TRBV11-2 and TRBJ2-5, with D maybe TRBD1 (6 bases). The V gene lost 5 bases and the J gene lost 5 bases, with 12 bases spanning the gap. Per germline, CDR1 SGHAT and CDR2 FQNNGV. This CDR3 spans 13 amino acids. CDR3 residues: CASSGGPLETQYF. The CDR3 DNA sequence: TGTGCCAGCAGCGGGGGCCCGTTGGAGACCCAGTACTTC. Based on the CDR3 plus reference TRBV11-2 and TRBJ2-5, the full variable domain is EAGVAQSPRYKIIEKRQSVAFWCNPISGHATLYWYQQILGQGPKLLIQFQNNGVVDDSQLPKDRFSAERLKGVDSTLKIQPAKLEDSAVYLCASSGGPLETQYFGPGTRLLVL.

In this sample, this clonotype turned up a few times. V gene TRBV6-2 or TRBV6-3 combines with J gene TRBJ1-5, with unresolved D. Germline values: CDR1 MNHEY, CDR2 SVGEGT. This CDR3 spans 14 amino acids. Trimming took 6 bases from V and 5 from J, leaving 14 bases between them. The CDR3 region is CASRYGGTHQPQHF. CDR3 nucleotide sequence: TGTGCCAGCAGGTACGGAGGAACCCATCAGCCCCAGCATTTT.